Below, one T cell receptor beta chain is given with its context. Antigen: not known. The sample is drawn from a study of T cell responses to AZD1222 COVID-19 vaccine. This CDR3 region has 13 residues. Per the germline V gene, CDR1 is GTSNPN and CDR2 is SVGIG (reference sequence). The ends were cut back, 2 bases at V and 7 bases at J, with 12 bases in the middle. The repertoire was sequenced with immunoSEQ multiplex PCR; TCRdb's copy has only in-frame clones and lacks some. Among 25,000 to 35,000 clones listed, over 90% were seen once. Study observations and caveats: Most donors were white British, females outnumbered males, and clonal diversity was possibly underestimated. Rises in breadth and depth of Spike-specific TCRs came after two AZD1222 doses.

The source of this sequence is an adult in good health. Source: peripheral blood, taken on day 0 of AZD1222 vaccination. The chain links TRBV30 to TRBJ2-1, with D perhaps being TRBD1 or TRBD2 (6 bases each). CDR3 DNA sequence: TGTGCCTGGAGTTTTCAAGGGGGGAATGAGCAGTTCTTC. Protein product: CAWSFQGGNEQFF.